This T cell receptor (beta chain) was captured in a study of OX40 agonist ivuxolimab in advanced cancers. At the level of the whole study: The costimulatory receptor OX40 (CD134) was targeted by ivuxolimab, a fully human IgG2 agonistic monoclonal antibody. Intravenous ivuxolimab was administered to patients every 2 weeks at six dose levels: 0.01, 0.1, 0.3, 1.5, 3 and 10 mg/kg. Of the roughly 54 patients in dose escalation, some 20 had hepatocellular carcinoma, approximately 15 had melanoma, 9 had renal cell carcinoma and 9 had head and neck cancer. The dose-escalation cohort was almost 85% male with a mean age of roughly 60 years, ranging from about 20 to 80. Prior anti-PD-1, anti-PD-L1 or anti-CTLA-4 therapy was permitted, and checkpoint inhibitors had been received by about 36% of dose-escalation patients. Partial responses occurred in three dose-escalation patients: two with cutaneous melanoma and one with hepatocellular carcinoma. The purpose of peripheral TCRbeta sequencing was to test whether ivuxolimab changed TCR sequence diversity and led to clonal T-cell expansion. The paper reports the monotherapy dose-escalation portion (N ≈ 52 patients) of the phase I ivuxolimab trial.

Trimming costs V 5 bases and J 5 bases, and their ends lie 9 bases apart. The CDR3, from cysteine to phenylalanine, totals 13 residues. Only the CDR3 part of the read is kept: 39 bases, read in frame from the first base. Based on the germline V gene, the CDR1 and CDR2 sequences are MDHEN and SYDVKM. By share, this clone ranks as medium-sized (0.01 to 0.1%). The target of this receptor is not known. Base qualities are missing; no much larger clone stands one base away. The full study reports these points: Low levels of normalized T-cell clonal expansion were also seen in some nonresponding patients. In the 0.1-3.0 mg/kg groups, partial responders had among the lowest normalized peripheral clonal expansion, particularly in CD8+ T cells. After ivuxolimab, expanded clones were on average more numerous among CD8+ T cells than among CD4+ T cells. Which antigens the clonally expanded peripheral T cells were specific for was not determined. At doses of 0.1 to 3.0 mg/kg, clonal expansion of both CD4+ and CD8+ T cells in blood was seen between baseline and week 6.

The trial excluded patients who had a history of autoimmune disease or who were on systemic immunosuppression. Peripheral blood for TCR sequencing was collected from all dose cohorts at baseline, on cycle 4 day 1, and on cycle 7 day 1. Samples were obtained from an open-label, multicenter, first-in-human phase I dose-escalation trial of ivuxolimab. Adults with locally advanced or metastatic head and neck squamous cell, hepatocellular, melanoma or renal cell carcinoma were enrolled in the trial. Before TCR sequencing, CD4+ T cells and CD8+ T cells from peripheral blood were sorted into separate populations. For sequencing of the TCRbeta CDR3 region, genomic DNA was extracted from the sorted cells. The immunoSEQ Assay was used for sequencing of TCRbeta CDR3 regions. The table was pulled from immuneACCESS by TCRdb, which kept in-frame rearrangements only. Such tables lose some clones; where checked, under half of the loss comes from unresolved V genes, and the rest has no known cause. The sample has about 6,900 clones on record, roughly 80% of them singletons. The ten largest clones add up to roughly 34% of the sample.

In this chain, TRBV28 is recombined with TRBJ2-2; TRBD2 is a weak D gene call, 5 bases matching. The sample was CD4+ or CD8+ T cells sorted from blood, taken in a trial of the OX40 agonist ivuxolimab. This receptor was taken from an adult with an advanced solid tumor such as melanoma, head and neck, liver or kidney cancer. The CDR3 here reads CASSRRGTGELFF. The sequence in DNA is TGTGCCAGCAGTCGACGAGGGACCGGGGAGCTGTTTTTT.